The present entry profiles one T cell receptor (beta chain) with its context. Its cognate antigen is unknown. The entry originates in a study of T cell repertoires in cytomegalovirus infection. Study information: Signatures in public TCR beta sequences pointed to both CMV infection and matching HLA type. Study-level results: Within the response measured ex vivo, HLA-C-restricted CMV-specific TCR beta clonotypes were dominant. Accumulated public TCR beta family frequency recognized individuals carrying CMV together with the relevant HLA.

The germline gives CDR1 SGHVS, CDR2 FNYEAQ. CDR3 size: 15 residues. The germline V and J ends were trimmed by 5 bases and 2 bases, with 15 bases remaining between them. One entry per CDR3 protein, called by TCRdb with MiXCR from the reads. The sample holds approximately 200,000 distinct CDR3 sequences; approximately 24% are singletons and the top ten take about 18%. Sequencing input: CD8+ T cells from PBMCs. The receptor was isolated from a human donor in good health (CMV status not recorded). Some clones in this sample may be carry-over from other donors' samples. The J gene is TRBJ2-5, the V gene TRBV7-6; possibly TRBD1 or TRBD2 for D (5 bases each). CDR3 nucleotide sequence: TGTGCCAGCAGCCTATTGGTCTGGGGGCAAGAGACCCAGTACTTC. This sequence encodes CASSLLVWGQETQYF. Filled out from reference TRBV7-6 and TRBJ2-5, the complete variable domain reads GAGVSQSPRYKVTKRGQDVALRCDPISGHVSLYWYRQALGQGPEFLTYFNYEAQQDKSGLPNDRFSAERPEGSISTLTIQRTEQRDSAMYRCASSLLVWGQETQYFGPGTRLLVL.